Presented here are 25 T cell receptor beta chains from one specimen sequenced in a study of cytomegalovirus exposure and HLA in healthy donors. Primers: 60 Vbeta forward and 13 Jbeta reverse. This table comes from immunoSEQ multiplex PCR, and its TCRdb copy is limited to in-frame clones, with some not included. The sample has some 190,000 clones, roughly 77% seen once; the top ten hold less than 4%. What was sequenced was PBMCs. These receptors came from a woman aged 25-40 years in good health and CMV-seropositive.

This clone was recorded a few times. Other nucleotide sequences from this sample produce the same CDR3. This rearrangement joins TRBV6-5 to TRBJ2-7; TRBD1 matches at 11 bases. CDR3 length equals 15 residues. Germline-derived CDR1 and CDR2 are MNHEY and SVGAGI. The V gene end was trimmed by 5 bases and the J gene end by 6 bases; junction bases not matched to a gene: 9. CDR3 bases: TGTGCCAGCAGTGGACGGACAGGGGGCTATAGCGAGCAGTACTTC. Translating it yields CASSGRTGGYSEQYF.

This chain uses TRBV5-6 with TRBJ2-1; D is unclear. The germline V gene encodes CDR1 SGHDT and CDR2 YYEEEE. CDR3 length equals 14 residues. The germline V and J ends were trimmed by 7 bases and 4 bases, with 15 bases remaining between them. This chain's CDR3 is CASSFGVVYNEQFF. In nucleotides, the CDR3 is TGTGCCAGCTCTTTCGGAGTTGTGTACAATGAGCAGTTCTTC.

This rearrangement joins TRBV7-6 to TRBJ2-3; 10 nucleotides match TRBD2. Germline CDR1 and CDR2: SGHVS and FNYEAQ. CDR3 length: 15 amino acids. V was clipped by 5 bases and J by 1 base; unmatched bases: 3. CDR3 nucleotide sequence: TGTGCCAGCAGCACCGGGACTAGCGGCACAGATACGCAGTATTTT. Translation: CASSTGTSGTDTQYF.

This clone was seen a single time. CDR3 sequence reads: CASSLAAGMNTGELFF. DNA for the CDR3: TGCGCCAGCAGCTTGGCAGCGGGAATGAACACCGGGGAGCTGTTTTTT. V usage is TRBV5-1 and J usage is TRBJ2-2; 7 bases fit TRBD2. The trim removed 0 bases at V and 1 base at J, leaving 3 bases unmatched. This CDR3 has 16 amino acids. The germline CDR1 and CDR2 sequences are SGHRS and YFSETQ.

CDR3 sequence reads: CASSQGAGEEKLFF. Here the CDR3 DNA reads TGTGCCAGCAGCCAGGGGGCAGGAGAGGAAAAACTGTTTTTT. The chain has TRBV4-2 and TRBJ1-4, with TRBD1 as a possible D gene (6 bases). Germline V gene lookup returns CDR1 LGHNA and CDR2 YNFKEQ. V lost 3 bases and J 8 bases, leaving 13 bases between the germline ends. The CDR3 is made up of 14 amino acids.

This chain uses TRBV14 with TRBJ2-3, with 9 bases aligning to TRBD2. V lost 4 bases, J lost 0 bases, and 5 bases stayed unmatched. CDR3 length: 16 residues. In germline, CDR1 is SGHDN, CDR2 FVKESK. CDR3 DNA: TGTGCCAGCAGCCCCGGGACTAGCCCGAGCACAGATACGCAGTATTTT. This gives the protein CASSPGTSPSTDTQYF.

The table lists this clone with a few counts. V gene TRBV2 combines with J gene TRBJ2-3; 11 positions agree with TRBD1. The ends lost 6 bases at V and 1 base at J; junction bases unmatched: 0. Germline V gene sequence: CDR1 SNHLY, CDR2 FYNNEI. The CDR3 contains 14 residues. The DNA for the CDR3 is TGTGCCAGCAGGGACAGGGGGCGCACAGATACGCAGTATTTT. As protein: CASRDRGRTDTQYF.

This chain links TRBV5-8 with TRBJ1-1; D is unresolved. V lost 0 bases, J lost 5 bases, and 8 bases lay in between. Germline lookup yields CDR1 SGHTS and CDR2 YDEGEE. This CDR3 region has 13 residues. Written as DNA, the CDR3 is TGTGCCAGCAGCTTGGGGCGGGGAACTGAAGCTTTCTTT. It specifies CASSLGRGTEAFF.

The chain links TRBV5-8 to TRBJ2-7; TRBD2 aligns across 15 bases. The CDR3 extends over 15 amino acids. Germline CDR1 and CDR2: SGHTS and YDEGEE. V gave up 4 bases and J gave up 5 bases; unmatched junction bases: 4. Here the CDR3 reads CASSGLAGGAHEQYF. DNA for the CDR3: TGTGCCAGCAGCGGACTAGCGGGAGGGGCCCACGAGCAGTACTTC.

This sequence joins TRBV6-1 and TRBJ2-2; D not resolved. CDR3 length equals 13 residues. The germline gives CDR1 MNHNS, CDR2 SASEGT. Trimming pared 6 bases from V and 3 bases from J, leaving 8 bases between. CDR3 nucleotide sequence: TGTGCCAGCAGGTACACGTACACCGGGGAGCTGTTTTTT. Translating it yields CASRYTYTGELFF.

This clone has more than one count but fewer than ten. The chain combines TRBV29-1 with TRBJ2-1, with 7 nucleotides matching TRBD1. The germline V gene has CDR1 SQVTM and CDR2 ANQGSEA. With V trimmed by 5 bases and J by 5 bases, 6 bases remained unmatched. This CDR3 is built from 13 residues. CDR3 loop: CSVPGQFNNEQFF. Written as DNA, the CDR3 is TGCAGCGTTCCGGGACAGTTCAACAATGAGCAGTTCTTC.

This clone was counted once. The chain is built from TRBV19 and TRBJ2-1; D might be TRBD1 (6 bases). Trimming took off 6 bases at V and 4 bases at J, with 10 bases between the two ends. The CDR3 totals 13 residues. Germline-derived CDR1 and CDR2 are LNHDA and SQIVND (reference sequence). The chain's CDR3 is CASSYGQYNEQFF. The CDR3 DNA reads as TGTGCCAGTAGCTACGGACAGTACAATGAGCAGTTCTTC.

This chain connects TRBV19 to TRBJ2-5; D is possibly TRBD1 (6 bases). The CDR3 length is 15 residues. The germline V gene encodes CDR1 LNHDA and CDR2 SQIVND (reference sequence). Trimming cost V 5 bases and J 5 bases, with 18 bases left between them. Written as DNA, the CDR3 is TGTGCCAGTAGTCTCCGGGACACAGACAGGGAGACCCAGTACTTC. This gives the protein CASSLRDTDRETQYF.

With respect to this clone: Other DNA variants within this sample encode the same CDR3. The CDR3 coding sequence is TGCGCCAGCAGCTTACAAGGGGCGGAGACCCAGTACTTC. This translates into CASSLQGAETQYF. This sequence joins TRBV5-1 and TRBJ2-5, with D possibly TRBD1 on 5 matching bases. The CDR3 covers 13 residues. Germline CDR1 and CDR2: SGHRS and YFSETQ. Trimming removed 2 bases from V and 5 bases from J, with 10 bases in between. The full variable domain, in which reference TRBV5-1 and TRBJ2-5 provide the parts outside the CDR3, is KAGVTQTPRYLIKTRGQQVTLSCSPISGHRSVSWYQQTPGQGLQFLFEYFSETQRNKGNFPGRFSGRQFSNSRSEMNVSTLELGDSALYLCASSLQGAETQYFGPGTRLLVL.

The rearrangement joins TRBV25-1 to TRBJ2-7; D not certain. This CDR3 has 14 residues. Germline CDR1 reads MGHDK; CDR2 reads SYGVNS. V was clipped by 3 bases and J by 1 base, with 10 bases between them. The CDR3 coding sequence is TGTGCCAGCAGTGAGGGCAGGATTTCCTACGAGCAGTACTTC. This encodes CASSEGRISYEQYF.

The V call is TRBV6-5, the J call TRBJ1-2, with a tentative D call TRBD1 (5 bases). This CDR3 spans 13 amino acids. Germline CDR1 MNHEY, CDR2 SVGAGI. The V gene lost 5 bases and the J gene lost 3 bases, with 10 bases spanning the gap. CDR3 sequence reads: CASSAPTDYGYTF. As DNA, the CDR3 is TGTGCCAGCAGTGCCCCGACAGACTATGGCTACACCTTC.

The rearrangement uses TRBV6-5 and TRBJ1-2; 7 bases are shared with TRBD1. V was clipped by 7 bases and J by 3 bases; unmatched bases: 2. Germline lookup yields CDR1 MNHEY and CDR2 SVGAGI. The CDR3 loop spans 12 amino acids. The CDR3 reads CASTRGYYGYTF. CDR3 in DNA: TGTGCCAGCACCAGGGGGTACTATGGCTACACCTTC.

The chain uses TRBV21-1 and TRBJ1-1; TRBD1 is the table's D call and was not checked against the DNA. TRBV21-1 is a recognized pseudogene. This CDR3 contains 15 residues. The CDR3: CASSPRTLPNTEAFF. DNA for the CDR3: TGTGCCAGCTCCCCTCGGACATTACCAAACACTGAAGCTTTCTTT.

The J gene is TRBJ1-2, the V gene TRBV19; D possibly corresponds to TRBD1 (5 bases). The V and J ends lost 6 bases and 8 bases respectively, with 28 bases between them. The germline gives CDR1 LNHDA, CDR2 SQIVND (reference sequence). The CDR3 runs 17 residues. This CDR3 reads CASSPLSGLVPYHGYTF. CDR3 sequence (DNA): TGTGCCAGTAGCCCCCTTTCGGGACTAGTTCCGTATCACGGCTACACCTTC.

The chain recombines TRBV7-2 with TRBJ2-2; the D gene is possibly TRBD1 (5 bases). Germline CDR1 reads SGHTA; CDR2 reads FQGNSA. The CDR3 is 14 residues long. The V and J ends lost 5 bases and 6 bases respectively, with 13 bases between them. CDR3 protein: CASSPRVPSGELFF. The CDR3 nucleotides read TGTGCCAGCAGCCCCAGGGTCCCCTCCGGGGAGCTGTTTTTT.

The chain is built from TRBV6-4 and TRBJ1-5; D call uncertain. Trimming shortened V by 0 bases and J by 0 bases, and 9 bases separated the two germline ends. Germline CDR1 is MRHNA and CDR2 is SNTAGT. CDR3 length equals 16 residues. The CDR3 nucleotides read TGTGCCAGCAGTGACTCTGTGGGAGGTAGCAATCAGCCCCAGCATTTT. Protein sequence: CASSDSVGGSNQPQHF.

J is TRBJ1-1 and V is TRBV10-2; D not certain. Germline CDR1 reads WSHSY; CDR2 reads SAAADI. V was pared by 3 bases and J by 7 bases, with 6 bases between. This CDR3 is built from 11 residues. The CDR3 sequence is CASSEFSEAFF. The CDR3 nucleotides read TGCGCCAGCAGTGAATTCAGTGAAGCTTTCTTT.

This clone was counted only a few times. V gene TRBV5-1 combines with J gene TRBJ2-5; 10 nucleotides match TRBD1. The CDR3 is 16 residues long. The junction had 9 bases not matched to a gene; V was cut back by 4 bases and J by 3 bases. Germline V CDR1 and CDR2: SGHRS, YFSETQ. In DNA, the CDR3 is TGCGCCAGCAGCATCCGGACAGGGGGTTTGGAAGAGACCCAGTACTTC. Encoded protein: CASSIRTGGLEETQYF.

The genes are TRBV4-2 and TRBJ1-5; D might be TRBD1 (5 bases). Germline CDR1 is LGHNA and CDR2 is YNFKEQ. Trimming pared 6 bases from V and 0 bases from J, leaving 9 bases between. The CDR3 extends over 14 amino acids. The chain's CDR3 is CASSGGYSNQPQHF. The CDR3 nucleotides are TGTGCCAGCAGTGGGGGGTATAGCAATCAGCCCCAGCATTTT.

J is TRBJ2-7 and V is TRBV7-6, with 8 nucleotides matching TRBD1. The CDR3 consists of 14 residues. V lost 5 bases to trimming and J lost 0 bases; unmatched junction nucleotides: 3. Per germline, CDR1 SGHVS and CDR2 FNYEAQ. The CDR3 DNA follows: TGTGCCAGCAGCCCCGGGACAGGCTCCTACGAGCAGTACTTC. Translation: CASSPGTGSYEQYF.